This T cell receptor (beta chain) was found in a study of OX40 agonist ivuxolimab in advanced cancers. Whole-study results and caveats: In CD8+ T cells, expanded clones were on average more numerous than in CD4+.

This CDR3 spans 16 amino acids. CDR1 LNHDA and CDR2 SQIVND come from the germline V gene (reference sequence). V was pared by 7 bases and J by 0 bases, with 13 bases between. As regards this clone: What it binds is not known.

This table comes from immunoSEQ multiplex PCR, and its TCRdb copy is limited to in-frame clones, with some not included. The sample holds tens of thousands of clones; just over 85% are singletons and the top ten take 6.5%. The sequence was obtained from an adult with an advanced solid tumor such as melanoma, head and neck, liver or kidney cancer. This sample comprised CD4+ or CD8+ T cells sorted from blood, obtained in a trial of the OX40 agonist ivuxolimab. The chain has TRBV19 and TRBJ2-6; no clear D. The CDR3 coding sequence is TGTGCCAGTAAGGAAGGGCCCAGCTCTGGGGCCAACGTCCTGACTTTC. As protein: CASKEGPSSGANVLTF.